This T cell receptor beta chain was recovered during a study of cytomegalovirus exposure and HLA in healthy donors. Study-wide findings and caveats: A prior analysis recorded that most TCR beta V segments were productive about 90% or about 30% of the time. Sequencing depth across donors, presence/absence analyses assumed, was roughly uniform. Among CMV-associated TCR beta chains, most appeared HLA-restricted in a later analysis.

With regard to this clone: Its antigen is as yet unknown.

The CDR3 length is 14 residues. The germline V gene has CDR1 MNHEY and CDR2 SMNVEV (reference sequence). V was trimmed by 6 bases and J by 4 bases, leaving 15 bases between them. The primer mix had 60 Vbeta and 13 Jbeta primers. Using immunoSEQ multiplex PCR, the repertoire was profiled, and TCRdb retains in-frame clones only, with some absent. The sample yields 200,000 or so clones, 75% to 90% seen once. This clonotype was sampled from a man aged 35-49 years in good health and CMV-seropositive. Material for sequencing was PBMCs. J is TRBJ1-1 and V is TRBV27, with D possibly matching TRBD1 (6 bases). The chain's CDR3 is CASRRQELGTEAFF. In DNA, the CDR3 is TGTGCCAGCAGGAGACAGGAGTTAGGCACTGAAGCTTTCTTT.